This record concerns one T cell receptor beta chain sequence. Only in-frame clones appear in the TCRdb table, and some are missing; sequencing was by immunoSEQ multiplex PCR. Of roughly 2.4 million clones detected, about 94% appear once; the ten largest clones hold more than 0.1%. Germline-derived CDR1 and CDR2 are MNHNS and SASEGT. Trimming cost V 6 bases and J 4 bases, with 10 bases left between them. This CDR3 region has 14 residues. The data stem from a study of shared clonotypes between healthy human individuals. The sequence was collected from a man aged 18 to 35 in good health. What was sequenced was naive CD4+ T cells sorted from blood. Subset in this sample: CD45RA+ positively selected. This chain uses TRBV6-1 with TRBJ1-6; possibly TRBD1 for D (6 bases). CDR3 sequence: CASSPGAYNSPLHF. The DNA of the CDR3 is TGTGCCAGCAGCCCGGGGGCGTATAATTCACCCCTCCACTTT.